What follows are 22 T cell receptor beta chains derived from one specimen sequenced in a study of OX40 agonist ivuxolimab in advanced cancers. The data were produced by immunoSEQ multiplex PCR, yet TCRdb's version contains in-frame clones alone and is incomplete. The data contain tens of thousands of clones, 84% of them seen just once; the ten biggest clones take up around 0.78%. This specimen was CD4+ or CD8+ T cells sorted from blood, taken in a trial of the OX40 agonist ivuxolimab. The receptors come from an adult with an advanced solid tumor such as melanoma, head and neck, liver or kidney cancer.

This clone was recorded once. The genes are TRBV7-2 and TRBJ1-2; D may be TRBD1 (5 bases). The CDR3 covers 14 residues. V shed 1 base and J shed 10 bases, with 16 bases lying between them. Germline loops: CDR1 SGHTA, CDR2 FQGNSA. The CDR3 DNA reads as TGTGCCAGCAGCTTAGACCCAGGGATTAGCCACTACACCTTC. This encodes CASSLDPGISHYTF.

CDR3 residues: CAWSVRDGIMRSYEQYF. DNA for the CDR3: TGTGCCTGGAGTGTCCGGGACGGAATTATGAGGTCCTACGAGCAGTACTTC. J is TRBJ2-7 and V is TRBV30; D possibly matches TRBD1 or TRBD2 (5 bases each). The germline V gene has CDR1 GTSNPN and CDR2 SVGIG (reference sequence). Trimming left V 0 bases short and J 1 base short, with 19 bases between. This CDR3 has 17 amino acids.

V usage is TRBV5-1 and J usage is TRBJ1-5; TRBD1 matches 7 bases. Germline-derived CDR1 and CDR2 are SGHRS and YFSETQ. Trimming at V came to 4 bases and at J to 6 bases, leaving 10 bases not matched to a gene. This CDR3 contains 15 residues. Here the CDR3 reads CASSLGLTGVQPQHF. The CDR3 nucleotides read TGCGCCAGCAGCCTGGGACTTACAGGGGTTCAGCCCCAGCATTTT. The full variable domain, rest sourced from reference TRBV5-1 and TRBJ1-5, is KAGVTQTPRYLIKTRGQQVTLSCSPISGHRSVSWYQQTPGQGLQFLFEYFSETQRNKGNFPGRFSGRQFSNSRSEMNVSTLELGDSALYLCASSLGLTGVQPQHFGDGTRLSIL.

This clone was seen only once. The CDR3: CASSDSRLAGVLFF. The CDR3 DNA is TGTGCCAGCAGTGACTCGCGCCTGGCGGGGGTACTGTTCTTC. The V and J genes are TRBV6-4 and TRBJ2-1, with 7 nucleotides matching TRBD2. The CDR3 consists of 14 residues. Germline V gives CDR1 MRHNA, CDR2 SNTAGT. V was pared by 0 bases and J by 15 bases, with 11 bases of the junction left unmatched.

Comments on this clone: Other DNA variants within this sample encode the same CDR3. This chain uses TRBV30 with TRBJ1-2, with TRBD1 matching 7 bases. CDR1 is GTSNPN and CDR2 is SVGIG in the germline V gene (reference sequence). V trimming: 2 bases; J trimming: 6 bases; junction bases outside the gene matches: 6. The CDR3 runs to 13 residues. CDR3 protein: CAWSTGQVNGYTF. DNA of the CDR3: TGTGCCTGGAGTACCGGACAGGTCAATGGCTACACCTTC.

On this clone: The junction does not match germline at one end; this may be a read error. The chain employs TRBV28 and TRBJ1-2; possibly TRBD1 for D (5 bases). The CDR3 sequence is 13 residues long. In germline, CDR1 is MDHEN, CDR2 SYDVKM. The CDR3 region is CASSLSGRAALSF. CDR3 in DNA: TGTGCCAGCAGTTTATCAGGCAGGGCGGCGCTCTCCTTC.

The rearrangement joins TRBV4-2 to TRBJ2-5; TRBD2 matches 8 bases. J gave up 5 bases and V 6 bases, and 11 bases lay outside the gene matches. CDR3 length equals 15 residues. CDR1 LGHNA and CDR2 YNFKEQ come from the germline V gene. The CDR3: CASRAGAGGGETQYF. CDR3 DNA: TGTGCCAGCAGAGCCGGCGCGGGGGGCGGGGAGACCCAGTACTTC.

The chain is built from TRBV27 and TRBJ2-7; 9 nucleotides agree with TRBD1. The CDR3 is made up of 17 amino acids. V lost 2 bases, J lost 3 bases, and 11 bases stayed unmatched. Looked up from germline, CDR1 is MNHEY and CDR2 is SMNVEV (reference sequence). This chain's CDR3 is CASSLPRQGGAFYEQYF. The CDR3 nucleotides read TGTGCCAGCAGTTTACCTCGACAGGGGGGGGCTTTCTACGAGCAGTACTTC.

This chain links TRBV4-1 with TRBJ2-7; 9 bases fit TRBD1. V trimming: 3 bases; J trimming: 3 bases; junction bases outside the gene matches: 9. Germline V lookup: CDR1 MGHRA, CDR2 YSYEKL. This CDR3 region has 16 residues. The CDR3 DNA reads as TGCGCCAGCAGCCATTCCGAAGGACAGGGGAGCTACGAGCAGTACTTC. Its protein is CASSHSEGQGSYEQYF.

The chain joins TRBV19 to TRBJ1-1; tentative D call: TRBD1 (5 bases). Germline V gene data show CDR1 as LNHDA and CDR2 as SQIVND (reference sequence). The length of the CDR3 is 15 residues. The ends were cut back, 5 bases at V and 4 bases at J, with 17 bases in the middle. This chain's CDR3 is CASSAQGLGGTEAFF. CDR3 bases: TGTGCCAGTAGTGCCCAGGGCCTAGGTGGCACTGAAGCTTTCTTT.

CDR3 in DNA: TGTGCCAGCTCACCCCCGTCCGTCCCGGGTGAAAAACTGTTTTTT. Translated, it gives CASSPPSVPGEKLFF. V and J are TRBV18 and TRBJ1-4; D not certain. This CDR3 contains 15 residues. The V and J ends lost 3 bases and 7 bases respectively, with 15 bases between them. Germline V gene sequence: CDR1 KGHSH, CDR2 LQKENI.

This clone was found once. The genes are TRBV9 and TRBJ2-7, with 9 bases matching TRBD1. The CDR3 has 14 residues. The V gene end was trimmed by 0 bases and the J gene end by 2 bases; junction bases not matched to a gene: 0. Germline CDR1 reads SGDLS; CDR2 reads YYNGEE. The CDR3 spells CASSVGQGAYEQYF. The CDR3 nucleotides read TGTGCCAGCAGCGTAGGACAGGGGGCCTACGAGCAGTACTTC. Full variable domain (outside the CDR3, taken from reference TRBV9 and TRBJ2-7): DSGVTQTPKHLITATGQRVTLRCSPRSGDLSVYWYQQSLDQGLQFLIQYYNGEERAKGNILERFSAQQFPDLHSELNLSSLELGDSALYFCASSVGQGAYEQYFGPGTRLTVT.

The rearrangement links TRBV9 to TRBJ1-3; 10 nucleotides align to TRBD1. The V gene's germline CDR1 is SGDLS and CDR2 YYNGEE. The CDR3 is 17 residues long. Trimming took 3 bases from V and 1 from J; bases not matched to a gene: 7. As DNA, the CDR3 is TGTGCCAGCAGCGGACGGACAGGGGGAGGATCTGGAAACACCATATATTTT. It translates to CASSGRTGGGSGNTIYF. Full variable domain (remainder filled in from reference TRBV9 and TRBJ1-3): DSGVTQTPKHLITATGQRVTLRCSPRSGDLSVYWYQQSLDQGLQFLIQYYNGEERAKGNILERFSAQQFPDLHSELNLSSLELGDSALYFCASSGRTGGGSGNTIYFGEGSWLTVV.

This clone has just a few counts. The gene calls are TRBV18 and TRBJ2-7; D uncertain. The CDR3 runs to 12 residues. Germline assignment: CDR1 KGHSH and CDR2 LQKENI. V shed 0 bases and J shed 5 bases, with 5 bases lying between them. Written as DNA, the CDR3 is TGTGCCAGCTCACCACCGACCGACGAGCAGTACTTC. It translates to CASSPPTDEQYF.

The chain uses TRBV4-2 and TRBJ2-2; 11 bases fit TRBD2. This CDR3 has 21 amino acids. V trimming: 4 bases; J trimming: 4 bases; junction bases outside the gene matches: 20. Per the germline V gene, CDR1 is LGHNA and CDR2 is YNFKEQ. Here the CDR3 DNA reads TGTGCCAGCAGCCTCCGCCGGGGGACTAGCGGTCAAAGAAGGGGCACCGGGGAGCTGTTTTTT. Translation: CASSLRRGTSGQRRGTGELFF.

The V and J genes are TRBV27 and TRBJ2-5; 8 bases line up with TRBD2. This CDR3 spans 13 amino acids. Germline CDR1 reads MNHEY; CDR2 reads SMNVEV (reference sequence). Trimming removed 3 bases from V and 5 bases from J; junction bases left unmatched: 2. In DNA, the CDR3 is TGTGCCAGCAGTTTTCGGGAGGGGGAGACCCAGTACTTC. Encoded protein: CASSFREGETQYF.

The J gene is TRBJ2-4, the V gene TRBV2, with TRBD2 identical over 11 bases. With V trimmed by 4 bases and J by 12 bases, 17 bases remained unmatched. CDR1 and CDR2 (germline): SNHLY, FYNNEI. The CDR3 runs 17 residues. The DNA for the CDR3 is TGTGCCAGCAGTGTTAATAGCGGGAGGGGCCCCCTAAACGATCAGTACTTC. The encoded protein is CASSVNSGRGPLNDQYF.

The chain links TRBV4-1 to TRBJ1-1; D gene unclear. The V gene lost 1 base and the J gene lost 1 base, with 7 bases spanning the gap. CDR1 is MGHRA, CDR2 YSYEKL, per germline. This CDR3 spans 14 amino acids. CDR3 protein: CASSQARGNTEAFF. CDR3 sequence (DNA): TGCGCCAGCAGCCAAGCGAGAGGGAACACTGAAGCTTTCTTT.

This clone has a single count. CDR3 sequence reads: CASSLGTSGSVGEQFF. The CDR3 DNA sequence: TGTGCCAGCAGCCTCGGGACTAGCGGGAGTGTAGGTGAGCAGTTCTTC. The J gene is TRBJ2-1, the V gene TRBV7-2, with 14 bases that match TRBD2. CDR3 length equals 16 residues. Trimming cost V 5 bases and J 9 bases; bases outside gene matches: 9. The germline gives CDR1 SGHTA, CDR2 FQGNSA.

The chain employs TRBV7-9 and TRBJ1-2; 7 positions agree with TRBD1. V dropped 5 bases and J dropped 0; count of bases not matched to a gene: 6. Germline V gene sequence: CDR1 SEHNR, CDR2 FQNEAQ (reference sequence). This CDR3 spans 15 amino acids. As DNA, the CDR3 is TGTGCCAGCAGCCAGGCGGGACAGTCTAACTATGGCTACACCTTC. The encoded protein is CASSQAGQSNYGYTF.

V usage is TRBV7-4 and J usage is TRBJ2-7, with D unclear. The CDR3 is 13 amino acids. Germline V gene data show CDR1 as SGHVT and CDR2 as SQSDAQ. Trimming removed 2 bases from V and 7 bases from J, with 12 bases in between. In DNA, the CDR3 is TGTGCCAGCAGCTTATGGGCCCATAGGGAGCAGTACTTC. Its translation is CASSLWAHREQYF.

V usage is TRBV28 and J usage is TRBJ2-5; TRBD2 aligns across 12 bases. Losses at the gene ends were 7 bases for V and 2 bases for J; bases not matched to a gene: 5. CDR1 is MDHEN and CDR2 is SYDVKM in the germline V gene. The CDR3 is 15 residues long. Written as DNA, the CDR3 is TGTGCCAGCAAGTTGGGGACTAGCGGGCAAGAGACCCAGTACTTC. It is translated as CASKLGTSGQETQYF. The complete variable domain, with remaining parts taken from reference TRBV28 and TRBJ2-5, reads DVKVTQSSRYLVKRTGEKVFLECVQDMDHENMFWYRQDPGLGLRLIYFSYDVKMKEKGDIPEGYSVSREKKERFSLILESASTNQTSMYLCASKLGTSGQETQYFGPGTRLLVL.